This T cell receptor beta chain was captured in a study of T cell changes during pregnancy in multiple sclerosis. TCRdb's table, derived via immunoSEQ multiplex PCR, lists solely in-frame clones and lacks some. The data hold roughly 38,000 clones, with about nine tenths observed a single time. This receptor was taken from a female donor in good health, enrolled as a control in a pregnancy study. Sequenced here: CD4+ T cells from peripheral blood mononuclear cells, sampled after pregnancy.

The CDR3 protein is CASSRTVGYGYTF. The CDR3 DNA is TGTGCCAGTAGCAGGACAGTGGGCTATGGCTACACCTTC. This chain connects TRBV19 to TRBJ1-2, with a tentative D call TRBD1 (6 bases). The CDR3 has 13 amino acids. V gave up 6 bases and J gave up 4 bases, with 12 bases separating them. Germline V gene lookup returns CDR1 LNHDA and CDR2 SQIVND (reference sequence).